The rows below give T cell receptor beta chains drawn from one sample of a study of intratumoral heterogeneity in liver cancer. Clones were sequenced by immunoSEQ multiplex PCR, and TCRdb holds only the in-frame ones, with some missing. The table lists some 3,000 clones, over 70% of them singletons, with around 45% in the top ten. The sample in question was tumor tissue, obtained before any cancer treatment. The receptors come from a woman in her seventies with hepatocellular carcinoma. CDR3s include the opening cysteine and the closing phenylalanine or tryptophan. The order of the fields is V gene, clone size, D gene, J gene, CDR3 DNA, CDR3 protein. A D gene is named only where the DNA matches it firmly. The size of a clone is reported for some rows only, either as once, few or many, or as a class for expanded clones.

V: TRBV2
size: .
D: TRBD2
J: TRBJ2-5
DNA: TGTGCCAGCAGTAAACTAGCGGGCTCCGGGGAGACCCAGTACTTC
CDR3: CASSKLAGSGETQYF

V: TRBV5-4
size: .
D: .
J: TRBJ2-6
DNA: TGTGCCAGCAGCAAAGGCTTGTCTGGGGCCAACGTCCTGACTTTC
CDR3: CASSKGLSGANVLTF

V: TRBV28
size: .
D: .
J: TRBJ1-1
DNA: TGTGCCAGCAGTTTTTACGAGTTTAACACTGAAGCTTTCTTT
CDR3: CASSFYEFNTEAFF

V: TRBV27
size: large
D: .
J: TRBJ2-5
DNA: TGTGCCAGCAGTTTCAGGGGTTGGGAGACCCAGTACTTC
CDR3: CASSFRGWETQYF

V: TRBV6-5
size: .
D: .
J: TRBJ2-2
DNA: TGTGCCAGCAGCTCCGGGACGCTCACCGGGGAGCTGTTTTTT
CDR3: CASSSGTLTGELFF

V: TRBV28
size: few
D: TRBD2
J: TRBJ2-1
DNA: TGTGCCAGCAGCAGCAGGCGGGCTAGCGGGAGTAATGAGCAGTTCTTC
CDR3: CASSSRRASGSNEQFF

V: TRBV27
size: .
D: .
J: TRBJ2-3
DNA: TGTGCCAGCAGTACGGGACGTTCAGATACGCAGTATTTT
CDR3: CASSTGRSDTQYF

V: TRBV29-1
size: .
D: .
J: TRBJ2-2
DNA: TGCAGCGCCTTTCGCGGGCCGGACACCGGGGAGCTGTTTTTT
CDR3: CSAFRGPDTGELFF

V: TRBV14
size: few
D: TRBD2
J: TRBJ2-1
DNA: TGTGCCAGCAGCCGCCCGGGACTAGCGGGACCCTACAATGAGCAGTTCTTC
CDR3: CASSRPGLAGPYNEQFF

V: TRBV10-1
size: few
D: .
J: TRBJ2-2
DNA: TGCGCCAGCAGTGGTCTGGGACGCGGGGAGCTGTTTTTT
CDR3: CASSGLGRGELFF

V: TRBV4-2
size: .
D: TRBD2
J: TRBJ2-1
DNA: TGTGCCAGCAGCCAAGGGAGTAGCGGGACCTACAATGAGCAGTTCTTC
CDR3: CASSQGSSGTYNEQFF

V: TRBV10-2
size: .
D: TRBD2
J: TRBJ2-3
DNA: TGCGCCAGCAGTCGCGGGAGCGTCGCAGATACGCAGTATTTT
CDR3: CASSRGSVADTQYF

V: TRBV7-2
size: .
D: .
J: TRBJ1-5
DNA: TGTGCCAGAGCACGAAGGGCGGGGAGCGATTTTAGCAATCAGCCCCAGCATTTT
CDR3: CARARRAGSDFSNQPQHF

V: TRBV19
size: .
D: .
J: TRBJ2-6
DNA: TGTGCCAGTAGTATAAAAGCAACTGGGGCCAACGTCCTGACTTTC
CDR3: CASSIKATGANVLTF

V: TRBV4-2
size: .
D: .
J: TRBJ2-1
DNA: TGTGCCAGCAGCCAAGATGGAGGAGGCGACAATGAGCAGTTCTTC
CDR3: CASSQDGGGDNEQFF

V: TRBV28
size: few
D: .
J: TRBJ2-5
DNA: TGTGCCAGCACCTCAGGGTTGGAGACCCAGTACTTC
CDR3: CASTSGLETQYF

V: TRBV6-5
size: few
D: TRBD1
J: TRBJ2-7
DNA: TGTGCCAGCAGATCGACAGGGGCTCCTACGAGGGAGCAGTACTTC
CDR3: CASRSTGAPTREQYF

V: TRBV7-9
size: .
D: TRBD1
J: TRBJ1-5
DNA: TGTGCCAGCAGCCCGGGACAGGGGTTGGGCAATCAGCCCCAGCATTTT
CDR3: CASSPGQGLGNQPQHF

V: TRBV7-9
size: .
D: .
J: TRBJ2-4
DNA: TGTGCCAGCAGCTTAGGGGGAGCCAAAAACATTCAGTACTTC
CDR3: CASSLGGAKNIQYF

V: TRBV5-1
size: .
D: TRBD2
J: TRBJ2-3
DNA: TGCGCCAGCAGCTTGGTTTCTAGCGGGACAGATACGCAGTATTTT
CDR3: CASSLVSSGTDTQYF

V: TRBV5-5
size: once
D: .
J: TRBJ1-5
DNA: TGTGCCAGCAGCTCCCTAGGTAGCAATCAGCCCCAGCATTTT
CDR3: CASSSLGSNQPQHF

V: TRBV19
size: .
D: TRBD1
J: TRBJ2-7
DNA: TGTGCCAGTAGTTCCCGGGACAGGAGCTACGAGCAGTACTTC
CDR3: CASSSRDRSYEQYF

V: TRBV6-5
size: .
D: .
J: TRBJ2-1
DNA: TGTGCCACCACCTTGGGCGGGGGACATTACAATGAGCAGTTCTTC
CDR3: CATTLGGGHYNEQFF

V: TRBV3-1/TRBV3-2
size: .
D: TRBD1
J: TRBJ1-1
DNA: TGTGCCAGCAGCCTGACAGGGATTCCGGAAGCTTTCTTT
CDR3: CASSLTGIPEAFF

V: TRBV4-1
size: .
D: .
J: TRBJ2-1
DNA: TGCGCCAGCAGCCAACTGTATCTTGGGGATGAGCAGTTCTTC
CDR3: CASSQLYLGDEQFF

V: TRBV6-5
size: .
D: .
J: TRBJ2-7
DNA: TGTGCCAGCAGTTACACAACTAGTGGCGAGCAGTACTTC
CDR3: CASSYTTSGEQYF

V: TRBV19
size: few
D: .
J: TRBJ2-2
DNA: TGTGCCAGTAGGACTACCTTAGACTCCTACACCGGGGAGCTGTTTTTT
CDR3: CASRTTLDSYTGELFF

V: TRBV28
size: medium-sized
D: TRBD1
J: TRBJ1-3
DNA: TGTGCCAGCAGCCCGGTGGACAGGGATCCCTCTGGAAACACCATATATTTT
CDR3: CASSPVDRDPSGNTIYF

V: TRBV4-1
size: .
D: .
J: TRBJ1-2
DNA: TGCGCCAGCAGCCAAGACCCCGACAGGTCCCCCTATGGCTACACCTTC
CDR3: CASSQDPDRSPYGYTF

V: TRBV30
size: .
D: TRBD2
J: TRBJ2-3
DNA: TGTGCCTGGAGTGTACCCCTACTAGCGGGAGGGTCCACAGATACGCAGTATTTT
CDR3: CAWSVPLLAGGSTDTQYF

V: TRBV4-2
size: .
D: .
J: TRBJ1-4
DNA: TGTGCCAGCAGCCAAGGGGCTGGGACGGGATCAACTAATGAAAAACTGTTTTTT
CDR3: CASSQGAGTGSTNEKLFF

V: TRBV28
size: few
D: .
J: TRBJ2-1
DNA: TGTGCCAGCAGCACAGTGTCGGGCAATGAGCAGTTCTTC
CDR3: CASSTVSGNEQFF

V: TRBV5-1
size: .
D: .
J: TRBJ2-3
DNA: TGCGCCAGCAGCTTGGGAGGGAGAGAGGGCACAGATACGCAGTATTTT
CDR3: CASSLGGREGTDTQYF

V: TRBV3-1/TRBV3-2
size: medium-sized
D: .
J: TRBJ2-3
DNA: TGTGCCAGCAGCCAAGATGTCAGCGGCCCTAGCACAGATACGCAGTATTTT
CDR3: CASSQDVSGPSTDTQYF

V: TRBV7-2
size: large
D: .
J: TRBJ2-1
DNA: TGTGCCAGCAGCTCCTCTAGCCACTTTTTTTACAATGAGCAGTTCTTC
CDR3: CASSSSSHFFYNEQFF

V: TRBV5-8
size: .
D: TRBD1
J: TRBJ1-1
DNA: TGTGCCAGCAGCTCCCTCAGGGGGTACACTGAAGCTTTCTTT
CDR3: CASSSLRGYTEAFF

V: TRBV27
size: few
D: .
J: TRBJ1-5
DNA: TGTGCCAGCAGGGCCGGGACACTCAATCAGCCCCAGCATTTT
CDR3: CASRAGTLNQPQHF

V: TRBV15
size: .
D: TRBD1
J: TRBJ1-2
DNA: TGTGCCACCAGCAAGGACAGGGCATGGGGCTATGGCTACACCTTC
CDR3: CATSKDRAWGYGYTF

V: TRBV6-5
size: .
D: TRBD2
J: TRBJ2-7
DNA: TGTGCCAGCAGCCTACAGAGCGGGGTCTACGAGCAGTACTTC
CDR3: CASSLQSGVYEQYF

V: TRBV5-8
size: .
D: .
J: TRBJ2-2
DNA: TGTGCCAGCAGGGAGGGGTCCAACACCGGGGAGCTGTTTTTT
CDR3: CASREGSNTGELFF

V: TRBV27
size: .
D: .
J: TRBJ2-1
DNA: TGTGCCAGTAGATTACGGTGGGTCAATGAGCAGTTCTTC
CDR3: CASRLRWVNEQFF

V: TRBV18
size: .
D: .
J: TRBJ2-5
DNA: TGTGCCAGCTCACCACAGACTCAAGAGACCCAGTACTTC
CDR3: CASSPQTQETQYF

V: TRBV2
size: few
D: .
J: TRBJ1-1
DNA: TGTGCCAGCAGTGCCCACGGGGGGAACACTGAAGCTTTCTTT
CDR3: CASSAHGGNTEAFF

V: TRBV6-5
size: .
D: .
J: TRBJ1-4
DNA: TGTGCCACCTGCCGGGGGGCGTGTGAAAAACTGTTTTTT
CDR3: CATCRGACEKLFF

V: TRBV5-6
size: .
D: TRBD1
J: TRBJ1-1
DNA: TGTGCCAGCAGCTCAAACAGGGGGCCCTACACTGAAGCTTTCTTT
CDR3: CASSSNRGPYTEAFF

V: TRBV28
size: few
D: TRBD1
J: TRBJ2-5
DNA: TGTGCCAGCAGTCCAACCCTTTCTTACAGGGGGGCGGAGACCCAGTACTTC
CDR3: CASSPTLSYRGAETQYF

V: TRBV28
size: .
D: .
J: TRBJ2-1
DNA: TGTGCCAGCAGCCCGGGCGGAAACTACAATGAGCAGTTCTTC
CDR3: CASSPGGNYNEQFF

V: TRBV6-6
size: once
D: TRBD1
J: TRBJ2-2
DNA: TGTGCCAGCAGTTTCTCCGGGACAGGAACCGGGGAGCTGTTTTTT
CDR3: CASSFSGTGTGELFF

V: TRBV12-3/TRBV12-4
size: .
D: .
J: TRBJ1-3
DNA: TGTGCCGCACGGACATCCGGAAACACCATATATTTT
CDR3: CAARTSGNTIYF

V: TRBV28
size: .
D: TRBD2
J: TRBJ2-7
DNA: TGTGCCAGCAGCACCGGGACTACGTTCTATATTTACGAGCAGTACTTC
CDR3: CASSTGTTFYIYEQYF